This T cell receptor (beta chain) derives from a study of cytomegalovirus exposure and HLA in healthy donors. General study results and limits: There were reportedly fewer N-insertions in an Asian-associated ancestry cluster than the roughly 670-donor mean, in a later analysis. Productive status was seen about 87% or about 30% of the time for most TCR beta V segments in an earlier analysis. The availability of immune exposure information extended only to CMV serostatus.

As regards this clone: The antigen remains unidentified.

Samples came from healthy bone marrow donors. PCR involved 60 Vbeta and 13 Jbeta primers. Method: immunoSEQ multiplex PCR; TCRdb's copy keeps in-frame clones and lacks some. The table has roughly 110,000 clones, roughly four fifths seen once. The CDR3 is 15 amino acids. The TCR was taken from a male donor in good health and CMV-seropositive. The sequenced material came from PBMCs. The chain employs TRBV21-1 and TRBJ2-5; the table's TRBD1 call for D was not verified on the DNA. TRBV21-1 is reported as a pseudogene. Written as DNA, the CDR3 is TGTGCCAGCAGCAAACCCCTGGCGGATAGGGGGACCCAGTACTTC. This codes for CASSKPLADRGTQYF.